These 14 T cell receptor beta chains were sequenced from one sample in a study of graft-versus-host responses after intestinal transplantation. The antigens for these receptors are not known. Some clones are missing from TCRdb's copy, which holds only in-frame ones; the method was immunoSEQ multiplex PCR. The sample includes around 90,000 clones, about 93% seen only once; the top ten take 1.1%. This specimen consisted of unstimulated CD8+ T cells sorted from spleen or lymph node cells, obtained before transplant. The receptor set was obtained from a human donor who was the organ donor for an intestinal transplant.

The CDR3 region is CASSGPSGGAGETQYF. CDR3 coding DNA: TGTGCCAGCAGTGGTCCTAGCGGGGGGGCCGGAGAGACCCAGTACTTC. The V and J genes are TRBV28 and TRBJ2-5; 12 nucleotides line up with TRBD2. V dropped 5 bases and J dropped 4; count of bases not matched to a gene: 8. Germline V gene sequence: CDR1 MDHEN, CDR2 SYDVKM. CDR3 length equals 16 residues.

The V call is TRBV5-3, the J call TRBJ2-3; 11 bases map to TRBD2. TRBV5-3 is classed as an ORF, of uncertain function. V shed 8 bases, J shed 0 bases, and the junction held 5 bases outside the gene matches. CDR3 length: 15 residues. CDR3 loop: CARTSGVPSTDTQYF. The CDR3 DNA reads as TGTGCCAGGACTAGCGGGGTCCCTAGCACAGATACGCAGTATTTT.

The genes are TRBV7-8 and TRBJ1-4, with a possible D match to TRBD1 (5 bases). Trimming pared 2 bases from V and 8 bases from J, leaving 9 bases between. Germline V gene sequence: CDR1 SGHVS, CDR2 FQNEAQ. The CDR3 covers 13 residues. CDR3 DNA sequence: TGTGCCAGCAGCTTAACGGGGGTGGAAAAACTGTTTTTT. Encoded protein: CASSLTGVEKLFF.

The chain is built from TRBV7-9 and TRBJ1-6, with a possible D match to TRBD1 (5 bases). Germline values: CDR1 SEHNR, CDR2 FQNEAQ (reference sequence). The length of the CDR3 is 18 residues. Trimming removed 1 base from V and 9 bases from J, with 22 bases in between. The CDR3 sequence: CASSLVIWTDSNSSPLHF. In nucleotides, the CDR3 is TGTGCCAGCAGCTTAGTCATATGGACCGACAGTAATTCTTCACCCCTCCACTTT.

V is TRBV21-1 and J is TRBJ2-2; the table calls TRBD1, which could not be checked here. TRBV21-1 is listed as a pseudogene. The CDR3 runs 22 residues. In DNA, the CDR3 is TGTGCCAGCAGCAAAGCGCCCCCTCCCGCGAACGGACAGGGGAGGTTCACCGGGGAGCTGTTTTTT. This encodes CASSKAPPPANGQGRFTGELFF.

This clone was detected a few times. The chain has TRBV28 and TRBJ2-3, with 8 bases that match TRBD2. This CDR3 contains 13 residues. Germline V gene data show CDR1 as MDHEN and CDR2 as SYDVKM. V shed 10 bases and J 2 bases; nucleotides not matched to a gene: 5. CDR3 sequence: CAITREDTDTQYF. The CDR3 coding sequence is TGTGCCATTACGCGGGAGGACACAGATACGCAGTATTTT.

The chain carries TRBV18 and TRBJ1-5; D is perhaps TRBD1 (5 bases). The CDR3 consists of 13 residues. From germline, CDR1 is KGHSH and CDR2 LQKENI. V lost 5 bases and J lost 6, with 11 bases in between. The CDR3 DNA reads as TGTGCCAGCTCAACCCGCGGGGGTCAGCCCCAGCATTTT. This sequence encodes CASSTRGGQPQHF.

V usage is TRBV11-3 and J usage is TRBJ2-2; 9 bases are shared with TRBD1. V shed 4 bases and J 4 bases; nucleotides not matched to a gene: 10. Germline V CDR1 and CDR2: SGHNT, YENEEA. The CDR3 consists of 17 residues. CDR3 in DNA: TGTGCCAGCAGCTCTAGTCCGGGACAGGGACCCACCGGGGAGCTGTTTTTT. This sequence encodes CASSSSPGQGPTGELFF. Combining the CDR3 with reference TRBV11-3 and TRBJ2-2 gives the whole variable domain EAGVVQSPRYKIIEKKQPVAFWCNPISGHNTLYWYLQNLGQGPELLIRYENEEAVDDSQLPKDRFSAERLKGVDSTLKIQPAELGDSAVYLCASSSSPGQGPTGELFFGEGSRLTVL.

The V and J genes are TRBV4-3 and TRBJ2-7; 7 nucleotides line up with TRBD1. The CDR3 is 15 amino acids. The J segment lost 3 bases and the V segment lost 0 bases, leaving 5 bases of the junction unmatched. CDR1 and CDR2 (germline): LGHNA, YSLEER. CDR3 residues: CASSQEIAGGYEQYF. The CDR3 nucleotides are TGCGCCAGCAGCCAAGAAATCGCAGGGGGCTACGAGCAGTACTTC.

The chain carries TRBV5-4 and TRBJ2-1; TRBD2 is a possible D gene (6 bases). Germline V CDR1 and CDR2: SGHNT, YYREEE (reference sequence). V lost 4 bases to trimming and J lost 2 bases, with 19 bases between them. The CDR3 runs 17 residues. CDR3 coding DNA: TGTGCCAGCAGCCCAACCGGGGAGGAGAAAGCCTACAATGAGCAGTTCTTC. Protein product: CASSPTGEEKAYNEQFF.

The V call is TRBV19, the J call TRBJ1-6; no reliable D call. Germline lookup yields CDR1 LNHDA and CDR2 SQIVND (reference sequence). The V end lost 7 bases, the J end lost 8 bases, and 15 bases lay between the germline ends. CDR3 length: 14 amino acids. CDR3 nucleotides: TGTGCCAGTACCCCGGGAAGTGCTCATTCACCCCTCCACTTT. Translation gives CASTPGSAHSPLHF.

This chain joins TRBV27 and TRBJ2-1; TRBD2 agrees at 9 bases. Trimming cost V 4 bases and J 4 bases; bases outside gene matches: 2. CDR1 is MNHEY, CDR2 SMNVEV, per germline (reference sequence). The CDR3 extends over 14 amino acids. CDR3 protein: CASSYSGGYNEQFF. The DNA of the CDR3 is TGTGCCAGCAGTTACAGCGGGGGGTACAATGAGCAGTTCTTC.

The chain recombines TRBV11-3 with TRBJ2-1; 10 positions agree with TRBD2. Germline values: CDR1 SGHNT, CDR2 YENEEA. After removal of 5 bases from V and 3 bases from J, the junction contained 10 bases not matched to a gene. The CDR3 totals 17 residues. The CDR3 nucleotides are TGTGCCAGCAGCGCTGCAATAGGACTAGCGGACTACAATGAGCAGTTCTTC. Translation: CASSAAIGLADYNEQFF. Based on the CDR3 plus reference TRBV11-3 and TRBJ2-1, the full variable domain is EAGVVQSPRYKIIEKKQPVAFWCNPISGHNTLYWYLQNLGQGPELLIRYENEEAVDDSQLPKDRFSAERLKGVDSTLKIQPAELGDSAVYLCASSAAIGLADYNEQFFGPGTRLTVL.

The genes are TRBV19 and TRBJ1-2; TRBD1 matches 8 bases. The V gene's germline CDR1 is LNHDA and CDR2 SQIVND (reference sequence). This CDR3 comprises 18 residues. V was pared by 4 bases and J by 5 bases, with 18 bases of the junction left unmatched. The CDR3 DNA reads TGTGCCAGTAGTAGCAGGGGGCCCCGGAAACGAAGAAAGTATGGCTACACCTTC. Its protein product is CASSSRGPRKRRKYGYTF.